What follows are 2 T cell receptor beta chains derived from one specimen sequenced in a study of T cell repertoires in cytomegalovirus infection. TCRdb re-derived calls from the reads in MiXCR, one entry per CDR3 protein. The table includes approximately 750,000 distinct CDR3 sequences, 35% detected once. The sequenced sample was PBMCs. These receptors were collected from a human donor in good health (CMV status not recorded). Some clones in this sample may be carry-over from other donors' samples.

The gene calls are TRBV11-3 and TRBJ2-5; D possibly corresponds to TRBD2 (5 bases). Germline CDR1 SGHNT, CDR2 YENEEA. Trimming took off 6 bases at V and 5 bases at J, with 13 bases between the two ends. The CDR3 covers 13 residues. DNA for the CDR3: TGTGCCAGCAGGGCGGGCGCGGAGGAGACCCAGTACTTC. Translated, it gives CASRAGAEETQYF. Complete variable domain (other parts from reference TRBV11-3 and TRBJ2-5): EAGVVQSPRYKIIEKKQPVAFWCNPISGHNTLYWYLQNLGQGPELLIRYENEEAVDDSQLPKDRFSAERLKGVDSTLKIQPAELGDSAVYLCASRAGAEETQYFGPGTRLLVL.

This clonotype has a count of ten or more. The CDR3 sequence is CAISGSTGGNEQFF. The CDR3 DNA reads TGTGCCATCAGTGGATCCACGGGTGGCAATGAGCAGTTCTTC. The J gene is TRBJ2-1, the V gene TRBV10-3; no clear D gene. V gave up 4 bases and J gave up 6 bases, with 13 bases separating them. Germline V gene data show CDR1 as ENHRY and CDR2 as SYGVKD. The CDR3 is 14 amino acids.